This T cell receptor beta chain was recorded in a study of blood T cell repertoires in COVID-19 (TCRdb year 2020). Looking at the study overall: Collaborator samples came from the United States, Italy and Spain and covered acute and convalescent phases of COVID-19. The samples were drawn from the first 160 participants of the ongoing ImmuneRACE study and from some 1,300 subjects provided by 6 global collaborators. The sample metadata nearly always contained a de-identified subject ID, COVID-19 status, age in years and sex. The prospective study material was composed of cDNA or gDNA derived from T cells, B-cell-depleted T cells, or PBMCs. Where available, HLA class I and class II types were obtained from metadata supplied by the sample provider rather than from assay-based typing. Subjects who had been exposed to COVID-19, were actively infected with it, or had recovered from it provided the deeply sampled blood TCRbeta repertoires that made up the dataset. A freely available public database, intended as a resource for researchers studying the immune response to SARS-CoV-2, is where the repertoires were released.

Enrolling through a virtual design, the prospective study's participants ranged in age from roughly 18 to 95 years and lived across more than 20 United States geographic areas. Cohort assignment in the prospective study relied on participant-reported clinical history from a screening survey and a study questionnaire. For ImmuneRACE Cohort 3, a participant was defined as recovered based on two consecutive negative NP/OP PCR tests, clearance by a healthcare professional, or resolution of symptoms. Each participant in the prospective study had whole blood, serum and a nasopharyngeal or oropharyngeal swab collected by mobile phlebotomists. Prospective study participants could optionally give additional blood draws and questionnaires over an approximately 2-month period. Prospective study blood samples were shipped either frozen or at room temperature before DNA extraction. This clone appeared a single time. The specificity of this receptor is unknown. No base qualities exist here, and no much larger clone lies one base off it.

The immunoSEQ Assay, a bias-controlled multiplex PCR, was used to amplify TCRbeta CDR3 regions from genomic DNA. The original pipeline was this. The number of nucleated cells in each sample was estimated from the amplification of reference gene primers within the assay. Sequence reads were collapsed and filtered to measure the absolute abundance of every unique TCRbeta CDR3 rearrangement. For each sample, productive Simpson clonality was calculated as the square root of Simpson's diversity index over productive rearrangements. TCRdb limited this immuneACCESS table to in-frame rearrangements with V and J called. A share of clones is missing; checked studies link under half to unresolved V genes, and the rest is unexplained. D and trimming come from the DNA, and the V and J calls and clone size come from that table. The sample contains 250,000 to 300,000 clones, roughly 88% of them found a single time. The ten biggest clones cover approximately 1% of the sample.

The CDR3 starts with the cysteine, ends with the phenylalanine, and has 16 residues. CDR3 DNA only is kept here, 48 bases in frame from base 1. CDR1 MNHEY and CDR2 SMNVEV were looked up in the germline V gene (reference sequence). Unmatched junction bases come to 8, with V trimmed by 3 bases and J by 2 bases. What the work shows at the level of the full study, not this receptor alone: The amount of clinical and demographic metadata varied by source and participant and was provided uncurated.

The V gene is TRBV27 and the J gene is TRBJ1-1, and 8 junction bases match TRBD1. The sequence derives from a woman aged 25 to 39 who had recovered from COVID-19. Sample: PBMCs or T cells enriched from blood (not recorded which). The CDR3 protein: CASSLTQGEDNTEAFF. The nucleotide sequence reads TGTGCCAGCAGTTTGACACAGGGGGAGGATAACACTGAAGCTTTCTTT.